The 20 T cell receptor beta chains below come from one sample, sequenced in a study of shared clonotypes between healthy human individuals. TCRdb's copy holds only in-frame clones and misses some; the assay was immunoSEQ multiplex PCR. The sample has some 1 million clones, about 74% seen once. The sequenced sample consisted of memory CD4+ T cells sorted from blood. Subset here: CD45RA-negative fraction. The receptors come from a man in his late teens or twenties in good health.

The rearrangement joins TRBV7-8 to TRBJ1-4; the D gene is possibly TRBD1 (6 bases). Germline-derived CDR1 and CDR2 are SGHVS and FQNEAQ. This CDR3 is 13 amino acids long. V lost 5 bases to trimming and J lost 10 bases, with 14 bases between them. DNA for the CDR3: TGTGCCAGCAGCACCGACAGGAACGGAAAACTGTTTTTT. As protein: CASSTDRNGKLFF.

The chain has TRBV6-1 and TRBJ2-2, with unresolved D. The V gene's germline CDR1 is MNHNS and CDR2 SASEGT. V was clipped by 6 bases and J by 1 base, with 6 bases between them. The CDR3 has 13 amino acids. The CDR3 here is CASRLGNTGELFF. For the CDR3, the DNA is TGTGCCAGCAGACTGGGGAACACCGGGGAGCTGTTTTTT.

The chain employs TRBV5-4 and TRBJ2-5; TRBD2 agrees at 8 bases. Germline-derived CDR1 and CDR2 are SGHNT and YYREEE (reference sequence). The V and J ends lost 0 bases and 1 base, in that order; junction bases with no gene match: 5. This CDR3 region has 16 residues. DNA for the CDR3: TGTGCCAGCAGCTTGGGCGATAGCGGGGTCCAAGAGACCCAGTACTTC. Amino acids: CASSLGDSGVQETQYF.

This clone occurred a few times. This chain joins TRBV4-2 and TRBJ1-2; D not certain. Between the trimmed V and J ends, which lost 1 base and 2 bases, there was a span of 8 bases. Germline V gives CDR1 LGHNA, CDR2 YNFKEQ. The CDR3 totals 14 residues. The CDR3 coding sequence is TGTGCCAGCAGCCAAGGGACGGGGAACTATGGCTACACCTTC. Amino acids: CASSQGTGNYGYTF.

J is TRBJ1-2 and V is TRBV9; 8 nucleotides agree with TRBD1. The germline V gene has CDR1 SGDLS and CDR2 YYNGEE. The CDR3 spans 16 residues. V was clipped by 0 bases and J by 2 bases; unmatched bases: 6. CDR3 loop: CASSVGSGGANYGYTF. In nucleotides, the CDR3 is TGTGCCAGCAGCGTAGGGTCAGGGGGCGCGAACTATGGCTACACCTTC. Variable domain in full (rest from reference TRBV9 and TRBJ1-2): DSGVTQTPKHLITATGQRVTLRCSPRSGDLSVYWYQQSLDQGLQFLIQYYNGEERAKGNILERFSAQQFPDLHSELNLSSLELGDSALYFCASSVGSGGANYGYTFGSGTRLTVV.

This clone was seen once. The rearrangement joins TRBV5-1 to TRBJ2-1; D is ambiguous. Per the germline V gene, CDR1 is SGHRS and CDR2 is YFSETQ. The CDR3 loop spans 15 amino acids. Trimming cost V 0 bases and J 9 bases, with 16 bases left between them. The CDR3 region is CASSLDRPRHSEQFF. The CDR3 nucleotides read TGCGCCAGCAGCTTGGATAGACCTAGACACAGTGAGCAGTTCTTC.

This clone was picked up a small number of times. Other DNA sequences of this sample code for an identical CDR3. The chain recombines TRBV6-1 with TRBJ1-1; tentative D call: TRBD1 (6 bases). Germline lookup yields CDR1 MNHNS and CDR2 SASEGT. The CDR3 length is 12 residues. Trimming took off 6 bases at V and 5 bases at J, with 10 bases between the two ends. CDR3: CASSLRGTEAFF. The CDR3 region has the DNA TGTGCCAGCAGCCTCAGGGGTACTGAAGCTTTCTTT.

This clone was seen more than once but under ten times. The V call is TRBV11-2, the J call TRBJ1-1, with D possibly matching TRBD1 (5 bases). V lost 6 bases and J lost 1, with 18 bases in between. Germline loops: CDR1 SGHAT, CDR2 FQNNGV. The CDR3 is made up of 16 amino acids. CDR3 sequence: CASRTLGGRTNTEAFF. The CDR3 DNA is TGTGCCAGCAGGACTTTGGGGGGACGGACGAACACTGAAGCTTTCTTT.

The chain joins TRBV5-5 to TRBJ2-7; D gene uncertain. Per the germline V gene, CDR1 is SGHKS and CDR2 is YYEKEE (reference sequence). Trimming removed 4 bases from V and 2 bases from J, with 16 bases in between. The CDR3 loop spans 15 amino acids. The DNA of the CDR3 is TGTGCCAGCAGCGAGGAAAGGACGGCCGCCTACGAGCAGTACTTC. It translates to CASSEERTAAYEQYF.

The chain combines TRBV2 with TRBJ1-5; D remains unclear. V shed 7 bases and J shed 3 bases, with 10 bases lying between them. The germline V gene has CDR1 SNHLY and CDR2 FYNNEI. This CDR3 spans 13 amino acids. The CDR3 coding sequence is TGTGCCAGCAACGGGCCCTTCAATCAGCCCCAGCATTTT. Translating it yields CASNGPFNQPQHF.

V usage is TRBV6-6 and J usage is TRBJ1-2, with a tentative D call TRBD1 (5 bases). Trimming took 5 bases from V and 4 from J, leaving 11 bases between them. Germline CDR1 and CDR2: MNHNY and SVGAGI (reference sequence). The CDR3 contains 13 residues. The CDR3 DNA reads TGTGCCAGCAGTCCAGGGTCAAGCTATGGCTACACCTTC. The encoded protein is CASSPGSSYGYTF.

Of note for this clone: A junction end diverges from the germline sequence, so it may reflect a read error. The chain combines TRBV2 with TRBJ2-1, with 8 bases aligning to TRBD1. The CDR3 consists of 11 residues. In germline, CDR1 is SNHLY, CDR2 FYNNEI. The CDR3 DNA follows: TGTGCCAGCAGTCGACAGGGGAAATCTCTCTTC. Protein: CASSRQGKSLF.

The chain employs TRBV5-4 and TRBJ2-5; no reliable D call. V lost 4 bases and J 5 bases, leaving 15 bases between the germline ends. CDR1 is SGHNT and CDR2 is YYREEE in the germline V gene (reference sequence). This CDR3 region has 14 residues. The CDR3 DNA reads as TGTGCCAGCAGCCGGATTGATTCCCGGGAGACCCAGTACTTC. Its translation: CASSRIDSRETQYF.

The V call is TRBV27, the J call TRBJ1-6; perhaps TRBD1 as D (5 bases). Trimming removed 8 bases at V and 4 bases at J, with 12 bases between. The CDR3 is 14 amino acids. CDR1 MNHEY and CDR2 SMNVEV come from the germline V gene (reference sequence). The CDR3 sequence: CASAQGSYNSPLHF. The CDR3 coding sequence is TGTGCCAGCGCCCAGGGATCATATAATTCACCCCTCCACTTT.

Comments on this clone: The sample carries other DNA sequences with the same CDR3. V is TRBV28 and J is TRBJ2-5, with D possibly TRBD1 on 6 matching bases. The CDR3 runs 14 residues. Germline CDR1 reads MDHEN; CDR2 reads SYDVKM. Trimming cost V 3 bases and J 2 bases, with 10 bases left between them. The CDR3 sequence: CASSFQGIQETQYF. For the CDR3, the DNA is TGTGCCAGCAGTTTCCAGGGGATACAAGAGACCCAGTACTTC.

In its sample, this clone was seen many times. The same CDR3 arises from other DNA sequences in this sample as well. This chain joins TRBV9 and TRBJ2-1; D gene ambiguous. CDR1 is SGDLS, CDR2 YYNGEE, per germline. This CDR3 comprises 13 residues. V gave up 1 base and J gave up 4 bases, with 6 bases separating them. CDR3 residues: CASSVSDYNEQFF. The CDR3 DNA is TGTGCCAGCAGCGTATCAGATTACAATGAGCAGTTCTTC. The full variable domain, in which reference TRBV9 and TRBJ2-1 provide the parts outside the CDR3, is DSGVTQTPKHLITATGQRVTLRCSPRSGDLSVYWYQQSLDQGLQFLIQYYNGEERAKGNILERFSAQQFPDLHSELNLSSLELGDSALYFCASSVSDYNEQFFGPGTRLTVL.

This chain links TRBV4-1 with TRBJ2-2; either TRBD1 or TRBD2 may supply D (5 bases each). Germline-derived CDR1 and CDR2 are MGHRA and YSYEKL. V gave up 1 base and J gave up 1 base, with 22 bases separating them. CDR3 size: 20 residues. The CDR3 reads CASSQGTWGLRQKNTGELFF. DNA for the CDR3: TGCGCCAGCAGCCAAGGGACATGGGGGTTACGGCAGAAGAACACCGGGGAGCTGTTTTTT.

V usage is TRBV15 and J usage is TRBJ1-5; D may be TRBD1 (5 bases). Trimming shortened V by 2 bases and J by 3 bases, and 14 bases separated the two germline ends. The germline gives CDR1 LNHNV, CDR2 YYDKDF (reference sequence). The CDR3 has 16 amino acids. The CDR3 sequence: CATSRSRESVNQPQHF. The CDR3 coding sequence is TGTGCCACCAGCAGATCCAGGGAGAGCGTCAATCAGCCCCAGCATTTT.

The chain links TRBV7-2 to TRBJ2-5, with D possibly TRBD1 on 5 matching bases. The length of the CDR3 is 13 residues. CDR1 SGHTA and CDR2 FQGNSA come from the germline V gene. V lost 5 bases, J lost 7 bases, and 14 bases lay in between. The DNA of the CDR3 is TGTGCCAGCAGCACCAGACAGAGTGGGACCCAGTACTTC. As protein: CASSTRQSGTQYF.

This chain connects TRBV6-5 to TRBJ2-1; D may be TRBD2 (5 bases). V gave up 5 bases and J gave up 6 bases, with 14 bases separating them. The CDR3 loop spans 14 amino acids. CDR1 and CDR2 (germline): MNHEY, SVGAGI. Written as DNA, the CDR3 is TGTGCCAGCAGTCCTGTGAAGAGGGTCAATGAGCAGTTCTTC. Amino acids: CASSPVKRVNEQFF.